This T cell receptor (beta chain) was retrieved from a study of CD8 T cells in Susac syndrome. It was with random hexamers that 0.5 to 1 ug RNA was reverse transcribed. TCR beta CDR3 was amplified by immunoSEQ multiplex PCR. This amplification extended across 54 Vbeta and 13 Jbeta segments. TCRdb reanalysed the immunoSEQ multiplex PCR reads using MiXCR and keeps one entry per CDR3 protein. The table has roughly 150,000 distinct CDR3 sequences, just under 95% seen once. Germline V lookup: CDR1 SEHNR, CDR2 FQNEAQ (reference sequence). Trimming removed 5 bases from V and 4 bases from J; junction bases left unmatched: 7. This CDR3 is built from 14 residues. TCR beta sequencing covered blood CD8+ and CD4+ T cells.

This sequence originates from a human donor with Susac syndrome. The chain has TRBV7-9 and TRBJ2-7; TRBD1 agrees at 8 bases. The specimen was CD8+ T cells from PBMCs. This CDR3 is CASSQGAENYEQYF. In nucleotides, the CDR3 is TGTGCCAGCAGCCAGGGGGCAGAAAATTACGAGCAGTACTTC.